The rows below give T cell receptor beta chains drawn from one sample of a study of OX40 agonist ivuxolimab in advanced cancers. TCRdb's copy holds only in-frame clones and misses some; the assay was immunoSEQ multiplex PCR. Of tens of thousands of clones listed, approximately 87% are singletons. The sample consisted of CD4+ or CD8+ T cells sorted from blood, taken in a trial of the OX40 agonist ivuxolimab. The receptor source for this set is an adult with an advanced solid tumor such as melanoma, head and neck, liver or kidney cancer. The CDR3 runs from the conserved cysteine through the conserved F or W. The order of the fields is V gene, D gene, clone size, J gene, CDR3 DNA, CDR3 protein. The D gene is left open where the match is weak. Where a row states a size, it is once, few, many or the class of an expanded clone; other rows omit it.

>TRBV5-1|.|.|TRBJ2-5
TGCGCCAGCAGCTATGGGGGCCAGAGGGAAGAGACCCAGTACTTC
CASSYGGQREETQYF
>TRBV5-6|TRBD1|.|TRBJ2-6
TGTGCCAGCAGCCCACAGGGGGATGGGGCCAACGTCCTGACTTTC
CASSPQGDGANVLTF
>TRBV7-2|.|.|TRBJ2-3
TGTGCCAGCAGCCTAGAAAGGGGTCTGATGACAGATACGCAGTATTTT
CASSLERGLMTDTQYF
>TRBV11-2|.|once|TRBJ2-5
TGTGCCAGCAGAAGGGGACCAGGGGAGACCCAGTACTTC
CASRRGPGETQYF
>TRBV18|.|.|TRBJ2-1
TGTGCCAGCTCACCATACCAGGTTCCTGAGCAGTTCTTC
CASSPYQVPEQFF
>TRBV7-7|.|.|TRBJ2-5
TGTGCCAGCAGCCTAGCCCCGCCTGGGCAGGGACAAGAGACCCAGTACTTC
CASSLAPPGQGQETQYF
>TRBV7-2|TRBD2|.|TRBJ2-5
TGTGCCAGCAGCTCTACCACTGAGCGGGGGATTCTAGAGACCCAGTACTTC
CASSSTTERGILETQYF
>TRBV4-3|.|.|TRBJ2-5
TGCGCCAGCAGCCAAGATGGGACTCTCGACGGGACCCAGTACTTC
CASSQDGTLDGTQYF
>TRBV27|.|few|TRBJ2-3
TGTGCCAGCAGCCGACCGAGCACAGATACGCAGTATTTT
CASSRPSTDTQYF
>TRBV19|.|.|TRBJ1-2
TGTGCCAGTAGTATAATCACCGGCGGGTATGGCTACACCTTC
CASSIITGGYGYTF
>TRBV7-9|.|.|TRBJ1-3
TGTGCCAGCAGCCAACCGGGTCTCTCCTCTGGAAACACCATATATTTT
CASSQPGLSSGNTIYF
>TRBV29-1|TRBD1|once|TRBJ2-2
TGCAGCGCTGGGGGGACAGGGCACACCGGGGAGCTGTTTTTT
CSAGGTGHTGELFF
>TRBV30|.|.|TRBJ2-2
TGTGCCGGAGGGAGCTCCGGGGAGCTGTTTTTT
CAGGSSGELFF
>TRBV30|.|.|TRBJ2-2
TGTGCCTGGAGTGTGGGCGACACCGGGGAGCTGTTTTTT
CAWSVGDTGELFF
>TRBV30|.|.|TRBJ2-3
TGTGCCTGGAGTGTGGGTCTCACAGATACGCAGTATTTT
CAWSVGLTDTQYF
>TRBV19|.|.|TRBJ1-2
TGTGCCAGTAGTATTGGGAATAGGGAGAACTATGGCTACACCTTC
CASSIGNRENYGYTF
>TRBV5-3|TRBD1|.|TRBJ1-2
TGTGCCAGAAGCTTGGCGGGGGGCAGGGGGCGAGGTGCTGGCTACACCTTC
CARSLAGGRGRGAGYTF
>TRBV5-1|.|.|TRBJ1-6
TGCGCCAGCAGCCGTCAGGAGGTTTATAATTCACCCCTCCACTTT
CASSRQEVYNSPLHF
>TRBV10-3|.|.|TRBJ2-7
TGTGCCATCAGGCCGGGGGACTCCTACGAGCAGTACTTC
CAIRPGDSYEQYF
>TRBV29-1|.|.|TRBJ2-7
TGCAGCGCGCAGGTGAACGACGAGCAGTACTTC
CSAQVNDEQYF
>TRBV11-2|.|.|TRBJ2-7
TGTGCCAGCAGCCAAACCTCCTACGAGCAGTACTTC
CASSQTSYEQYF
>TRBV5-4|.|.|TRBJ1-1
TGTGCCAGCAGCTGGCGGGACACAGGAGACACTGAAGCTTTCTTT
CASSWRDTGDTEAFF
>TRBV6-5|.|.|TRBJ2-1
TGTGCCAGCAGCCCTACAAGCTTCGGCAATGAGCAGTTCTTC
CASSPTSFGNEQFF
>TRBV23-1|.|.|TRBJ1-1
TGCGCCAGCAGTCAGCCGTCGGGAGTTTTTGTCGGCACTGAAGCTTTCTTT
CASSQPSGVFVGTEAFF
>TRBV12-5|TRBD2|.|TRBJ2-1
TGTGCTAGTGGTTTGGCCATTGCTAGCGGGGGGGCCAACAATGAGCAGTTCTTC
CASGLAIASGGANNEQFF
>TRBV7-2|TRBD1|few|TRBJ2-7
TGTGCCAGCAGCTCCGGACAGGGGTTTCACGAGCAGTACTTC
CASSSGQGFHEQYF
>TRBV19|TRBD1|.|TRBJ2-7
TGTGCCAGTAGTGCACCCGGGACAGGCGATTACGAGCAGTACTTC
CASSAPGTGDYEQYF
>TRBV7-3|TRBD2|.|TRBJ2-3
TGTGCCAGCAGCTCCCGGACTAGCTCTCGCACAGATACGCAGTATTTT
CASSSRTSSRTDTQYF
>TRBV5-1|.|.|TRBJ1-1
TGCGCCAGCAGCTCCGCTCAGGGATTTTTGGGTACCACTGAAGCTTTCTTT
CASSSAQGFLGTTEAFF
>TRBV18|.|.|TRBJ1-3
TGTGCCAGCTCACCGGGGGTCCCTGGAAACACCATATATTTT
CASSPGVPGNTIYF
>TRBV7-3|TRBD2|.|TRBJ2-2
TGTGCCAGCAGCCCTCTAGCGGGGGAAACCGGGGAGCTGTTTTTT
CASSPLAGETGELFF
>TRBV13|.|.|TRBJ2-3
TGTGCCAGCAGCCTAATGGCAGGAGTTAGCACAGATACGCAGTATTTT
CASSLMAGVSTDTQYF
>TRBV6-5|.|.|TRBJ2-7
TGTGCCAGCACGGACTCGACGGGTGGGTACGAGCAGTACTTC
CASTDSTGGYEQYF